This T cell receptor (beta chain) appears in the sequencing data of a study of OX40 agonist ivuxolimab in advanced cancers. Study context: With ivuxolimab, an agonistic anti-OX40 (CD134) antibody, patients were treated. Intravenous ivuxolimab was administered to patients every 2 weeks at 0.01 to 10 mg/kg.

Only in-frame clones appear in the TCRdb table, and some are missing; sequencing was by immunoSEQ multiplex PCR. The data hold approximately 87,000 clones, with more than 75% observed a single time. The V gene end was trimmed by 3 bases and the J gene end by 0 bases; junction bases not matched to a gene: 6. Germline CDR1 is SGHKS and CDR2 is YYEKEE (reference sequence). The CDR3 has 16 amino acids. Study outcomes and limitations: In a subset of nonresponders, normalized T-cell clonal expansion was also low.

In regard to this clone: Antigen unknown.

The sequence was collected from an adult with an advanced solid tumor such as melanoma, head and neck, liver or kidney cancer. The chain uses TRBV5-5 and TRBJ2-1; 7 bases agree with TRBD1. The sequenced sample was CD4+ or CD8+ T cells sorted from blood, obtained in a trial of the OX40 agonist ivuxolimab. In DNA form, the CDR3 reads TGTGCCAGCAGCTCGGGGACAGCCCGCTCCTACAATGAGCAGTTCTTC. Translated, it gives CASSSGTARSYNEQFF.